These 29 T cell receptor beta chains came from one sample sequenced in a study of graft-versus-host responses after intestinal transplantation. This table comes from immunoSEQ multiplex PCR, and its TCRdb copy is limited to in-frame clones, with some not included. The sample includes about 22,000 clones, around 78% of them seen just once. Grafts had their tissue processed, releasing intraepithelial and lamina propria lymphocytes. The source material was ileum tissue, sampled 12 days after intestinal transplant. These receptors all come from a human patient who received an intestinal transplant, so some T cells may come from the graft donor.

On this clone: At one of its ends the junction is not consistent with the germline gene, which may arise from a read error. The CDR3 DNA reads TGCGCCAGCTGTGACCTGGGCAGCCTTTCCTACGAGCAGTACTTC. Protein sequence: CASCDLGSLSYEQYF. The chain couples TRBV10-2 to TRBJ2-7; no clear D. Germline loops: CDR1 WSHSY, CDR2 SAAADI. The CDR3 is 15 residues long.

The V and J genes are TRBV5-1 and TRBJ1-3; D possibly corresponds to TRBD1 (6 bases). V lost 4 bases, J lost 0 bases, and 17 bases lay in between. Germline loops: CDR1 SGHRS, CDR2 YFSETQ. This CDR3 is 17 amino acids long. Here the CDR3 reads CASSPNSGTHSGNTIYF. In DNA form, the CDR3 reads TGCGCCAGCAGCCCGAACTCCGGGACACACTCTGGAAACACCATATATTTT.

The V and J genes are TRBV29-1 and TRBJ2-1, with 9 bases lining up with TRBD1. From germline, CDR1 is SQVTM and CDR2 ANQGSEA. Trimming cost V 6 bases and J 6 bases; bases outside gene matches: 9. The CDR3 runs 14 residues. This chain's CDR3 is CSVGGQGKINEQFF. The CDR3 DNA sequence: TGCAGCGTGGGGGGACAGGGAAAAATCAATGAGCAGTTCTTC.

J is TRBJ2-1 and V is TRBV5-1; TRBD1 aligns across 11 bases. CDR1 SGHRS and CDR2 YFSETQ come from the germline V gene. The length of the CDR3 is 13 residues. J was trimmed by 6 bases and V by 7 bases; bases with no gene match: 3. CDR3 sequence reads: CASWGTGGNEQFF. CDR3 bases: TGCGCCAGCTGGGGGACAGGGGGCAATGAGCAGTTCTTC.

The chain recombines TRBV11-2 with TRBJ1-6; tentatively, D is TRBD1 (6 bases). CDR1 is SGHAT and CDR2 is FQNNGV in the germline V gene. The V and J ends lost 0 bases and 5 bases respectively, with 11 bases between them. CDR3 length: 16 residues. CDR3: CASSLEVRGHNSPLHF. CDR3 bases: TGTGCCAGCAGCTTAGAGGTCAGGGGCCATAATTCACCCCTCCACTTT. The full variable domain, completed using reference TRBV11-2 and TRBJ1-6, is EAGVAQSPRYKIIEKRQSVAFWCNPISGHATLYWYQQILGQGPKLLIQFQNNGVVDDSQLPKDRFSAERLKGVDSTLKIQPAKLEDSAVYLCASSLEVRGHNSPLHFGNGTRLTVT.

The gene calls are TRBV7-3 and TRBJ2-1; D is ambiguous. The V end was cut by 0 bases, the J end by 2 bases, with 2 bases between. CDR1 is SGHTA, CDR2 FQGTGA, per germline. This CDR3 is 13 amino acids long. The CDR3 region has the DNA TGTGCCAGCAGCTTAACCACCTACAATGAGCAGTTCTTC. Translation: CASSLTTYNEQFF.

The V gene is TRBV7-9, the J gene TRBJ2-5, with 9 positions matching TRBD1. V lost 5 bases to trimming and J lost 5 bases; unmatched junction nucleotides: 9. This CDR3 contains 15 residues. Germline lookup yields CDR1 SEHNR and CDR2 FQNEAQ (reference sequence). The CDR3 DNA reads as TGTGCCAGCAGCACCGGAACAGGGGGCCTGGAGACCCAGTACTTC. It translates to CASSTGTGGLETQYF.

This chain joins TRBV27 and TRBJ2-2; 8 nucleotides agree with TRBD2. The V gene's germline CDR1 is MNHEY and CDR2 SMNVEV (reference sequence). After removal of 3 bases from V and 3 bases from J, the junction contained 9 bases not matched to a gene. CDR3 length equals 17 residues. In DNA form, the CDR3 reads TGTGCCAGCAGTTTTCGGGTTAGCGGGACGTACACCGGGGAGCTGTTTTTT. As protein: CASSFRVSGTYTGELFF.

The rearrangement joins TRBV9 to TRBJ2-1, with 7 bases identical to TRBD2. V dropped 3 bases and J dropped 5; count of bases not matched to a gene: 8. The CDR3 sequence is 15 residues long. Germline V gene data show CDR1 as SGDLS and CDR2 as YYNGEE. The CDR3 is CASSATGLPNNEQFF. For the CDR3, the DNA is TGTGCCAGCAGCGCTACGGGACTACCCAACAATGAGCAGTTCTTC.

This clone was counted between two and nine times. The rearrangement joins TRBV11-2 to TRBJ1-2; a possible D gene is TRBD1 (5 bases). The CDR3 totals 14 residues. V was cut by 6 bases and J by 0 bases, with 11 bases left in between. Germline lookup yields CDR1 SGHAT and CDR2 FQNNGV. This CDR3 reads CASRQGLPNYGYTF. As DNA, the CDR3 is TGTGCCAGCAGGCAGGGTCTCCCTAACTATGGCTACACCTTC.

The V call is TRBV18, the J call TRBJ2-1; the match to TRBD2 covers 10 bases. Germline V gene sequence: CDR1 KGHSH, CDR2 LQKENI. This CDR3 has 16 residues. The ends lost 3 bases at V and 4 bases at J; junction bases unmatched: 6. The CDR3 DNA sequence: TGTGCCAGCTCACCTCAAGCGGGAGGGGATTACAATGAGCAGTTCTTC. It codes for CASSPQAGGDYNEQFF.

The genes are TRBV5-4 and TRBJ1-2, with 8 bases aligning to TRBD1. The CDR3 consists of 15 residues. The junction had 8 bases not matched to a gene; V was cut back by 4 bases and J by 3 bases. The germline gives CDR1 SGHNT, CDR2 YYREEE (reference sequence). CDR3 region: CASSQTTGADYGYTF. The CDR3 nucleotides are TGTGCCAGCAGCCAAACGACAGGGGCCGACTATGGCTACACCTTC.

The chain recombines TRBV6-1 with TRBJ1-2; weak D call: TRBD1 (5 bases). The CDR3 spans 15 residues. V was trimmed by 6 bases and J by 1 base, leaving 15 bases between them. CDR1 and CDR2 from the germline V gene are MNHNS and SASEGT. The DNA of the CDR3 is TGTGCCAGCAGCTTCCAGGGAGGGGTTAACTATGGCTACACCTTC. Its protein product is CASSFQGGVNYGYTF.

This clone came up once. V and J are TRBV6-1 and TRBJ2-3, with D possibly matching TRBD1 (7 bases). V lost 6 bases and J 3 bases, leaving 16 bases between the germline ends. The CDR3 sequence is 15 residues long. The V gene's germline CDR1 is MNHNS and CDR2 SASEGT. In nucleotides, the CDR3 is TGTGCCAGCAGGGGGGGACAGATTATGACAGATACGCAGTATTTT. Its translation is CASRGGQIMTDTQYF.

As DNA, the CDR3 is TGTGCCAGCAGTAGGAGGGGCTATGGCTACACCTTC. This gives the protein CASSRRGYGYTF. The V call is TRBV27, the J call TRBJ1-2; a possible D gene is TRBD1 (5 bases). Between the trimmed V and J ends, which lost 5 bases and 4 bases, there was a span of 8 bases. Germline V lookup: CDR1 MNHEY, CDR2 SMNVEV (reference sequence). The CDR3 is made up of 12 amino acids.

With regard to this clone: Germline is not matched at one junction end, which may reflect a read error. CDR3 coding DNA: TGTGCTAGCAGTCCGAGTAACAGGGGGTGGGGGCAAGAGACCCAGTACTTC. Its protein is CASSPSNRGWGQETQYF. V and J are TRBV7-7 and TRBJ2-5; TRBD1 matches 8 bases. The CDR3 covers 17 residues. CDR1 is SSHAT and CDR2 is FNYEAQ in the germline V gene (reference sequence).

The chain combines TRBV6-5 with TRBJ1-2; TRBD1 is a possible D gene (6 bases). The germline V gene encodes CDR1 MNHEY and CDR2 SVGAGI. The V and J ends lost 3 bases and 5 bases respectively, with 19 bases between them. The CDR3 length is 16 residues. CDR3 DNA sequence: TGTGCCAGCAGTTATGGTGGCCCAAAGACAGGATATGGCTACACCTTC. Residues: CASSYGGPKTGYGYTF.

The chain's CDR3 is CASTFMYEQYF. CDR3 DNA sequence: TGTGCCAGCACCTTTATGTACGAGCAGTACTTC. The V call is TRBV2, the J call TRBJ2-7; unclear D gene. The CDR3 is made up of 11 amino acids. Germline values: CDR1 SNHLY, CDR2 FYNNEI. Trimming took 7 bases from V and 4 from J, leaving 8 bases between them.

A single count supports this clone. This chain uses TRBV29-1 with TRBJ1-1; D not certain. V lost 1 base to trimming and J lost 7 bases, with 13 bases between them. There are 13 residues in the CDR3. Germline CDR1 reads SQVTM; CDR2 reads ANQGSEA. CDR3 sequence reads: CSVEGVGPNEAFF. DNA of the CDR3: TGCAGCGTTGAAGGGGTGGGCCCAAATGAAGCTTTCTTT. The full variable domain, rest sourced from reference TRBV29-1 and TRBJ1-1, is SAVISQKPSRDICQRGTSLTIQCQVDSQVTMMFWYRQQPGQSLTLIATANQGSEATYESGFVIDKFPISRPNLTFSTLTVSNMSPEDSSIYLCSVEGVGPNEAFFGQGTRLTVV.

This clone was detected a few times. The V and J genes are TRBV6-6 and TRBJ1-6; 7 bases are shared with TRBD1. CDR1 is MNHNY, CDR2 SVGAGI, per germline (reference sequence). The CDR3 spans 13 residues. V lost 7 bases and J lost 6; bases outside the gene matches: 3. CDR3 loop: CASTPGGNSPLHF. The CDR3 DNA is TGTGCCAGCACCCCAGGGGGTAATTCACCCCTCCACTTT.

CDR3 bases: TGTGCCAGCAGCAGAAGTCGGACAGGGGGCTTGTCCTACGAGCAGTACTTC. It codes for CASSRSRTGGLSYEQYF. This chain links TRBV11-2 with TRBJ2-7; 11 nucleotides align to TRBD1. The CDR3 has 17 residues. Germline V CDR1 and CDR2: SGHAT, FQNNGV. The J segment lost 1 base and the V segment lost 5 bases, leaving 10 bases of the junction unmatched. The whole variable domain, filled in from reference TRBV11-2 and TRBJ2-7, reads EAGVAQSPRYKIIEKRQSVAFWCNPISGHATLYWYQQILGQGPKLLIQFQNNGVVDDSQLPKDRFSAERLKGVDSTLKIQPAKLEDSAVYLCASSRSRTGGLSYEQYFGPGTRLTVT.

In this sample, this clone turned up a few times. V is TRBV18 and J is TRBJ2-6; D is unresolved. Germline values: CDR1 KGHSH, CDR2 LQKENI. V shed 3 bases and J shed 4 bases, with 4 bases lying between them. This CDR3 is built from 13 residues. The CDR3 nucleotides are TGTGCCAGCTCACCCGGGGGGGCCAACGTCCTGACTTTC. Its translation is CASSPGGANVLTF.

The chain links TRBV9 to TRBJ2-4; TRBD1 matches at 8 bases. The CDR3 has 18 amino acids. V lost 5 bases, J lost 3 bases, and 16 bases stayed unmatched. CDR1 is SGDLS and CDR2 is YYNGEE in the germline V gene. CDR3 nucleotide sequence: TGTGCCAGCAGTGCCGGGACAGGTTTTTCTCTAAACAAAAACATTCAGTACTTC. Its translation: CASSAGTGFSLNKNIQYF.

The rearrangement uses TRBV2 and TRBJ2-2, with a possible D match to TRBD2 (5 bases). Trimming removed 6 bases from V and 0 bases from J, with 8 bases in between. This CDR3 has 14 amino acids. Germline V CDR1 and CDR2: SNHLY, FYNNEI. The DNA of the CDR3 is TGTGCCAGCAGGCAGCGGACGAACACCGGGGAGCTGTTTTTT. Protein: CASRQRTNTGELFF.

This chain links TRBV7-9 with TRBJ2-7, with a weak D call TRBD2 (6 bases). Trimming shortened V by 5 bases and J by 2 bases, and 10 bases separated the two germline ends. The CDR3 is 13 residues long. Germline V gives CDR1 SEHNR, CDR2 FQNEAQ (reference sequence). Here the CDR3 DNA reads TGTGCCAGCAGCCCCCCGGGAGCCTACGAGCAGTACTTC. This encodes CASSPPGAYEQYF.

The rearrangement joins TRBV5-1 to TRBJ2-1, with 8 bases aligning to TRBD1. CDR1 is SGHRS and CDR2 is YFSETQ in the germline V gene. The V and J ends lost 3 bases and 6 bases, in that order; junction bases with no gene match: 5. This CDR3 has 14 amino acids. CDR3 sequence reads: CASSYHTGGNEQFF. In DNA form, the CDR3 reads TGCGCCAGCAGCTACCACACAGGGGGCAATGAGCAGTTCTTC.

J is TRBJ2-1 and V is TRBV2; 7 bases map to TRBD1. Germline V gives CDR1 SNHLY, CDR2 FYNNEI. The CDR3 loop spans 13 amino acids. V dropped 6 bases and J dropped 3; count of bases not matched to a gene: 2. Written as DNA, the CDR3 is TGTGCCAGCAGGGGGACAGACTACAATGAGCAGTTCTTC. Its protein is CASRGTDYNEQFF.

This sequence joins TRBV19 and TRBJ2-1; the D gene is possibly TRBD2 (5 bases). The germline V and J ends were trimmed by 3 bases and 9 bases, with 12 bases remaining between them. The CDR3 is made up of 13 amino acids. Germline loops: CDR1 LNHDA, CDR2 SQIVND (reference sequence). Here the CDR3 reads CASSMRAPPEQFF. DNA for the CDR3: TGTGCCAGTAGTATGAGGGCGCCCCCTGAGCAGTTCTTC.

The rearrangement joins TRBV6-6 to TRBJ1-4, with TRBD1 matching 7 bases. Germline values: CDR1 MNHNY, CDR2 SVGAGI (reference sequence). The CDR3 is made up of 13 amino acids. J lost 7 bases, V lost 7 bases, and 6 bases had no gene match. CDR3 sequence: CASMGQGGEKLFF. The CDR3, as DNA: TGTGCCAGCATGGGGCAGGGGGGTGAAAAACTGTTTTTT.